This TCR beta chain was sequenced during a study of blood T cell repertoires in COVID-19. About the study: Whether acute or convalescent, the COVID-19 samples came from the United States, Italy and Spain. PBMCs, B-cell-depleted T cells, or T cells were the source of the cDNA or gDNA that made up the material.

TCRdb's table, derived via immunoSEQ multiplex PCR, lists solely in-frame clones and lacks some. The table shows about 120,000 clones, with around 90% occurring only once. The CDR3 consists of 15 residues. CDR1 is SGHRS and CDR2 is YFSETQ in the germline V gene. Trimming took off 4 bases at V and 3 bases at J, with 17 bases between the two ends. The Seattle site enrolled patients during active infection and followed them longitudinally. The sequencing input was peripheral blood. This clonotype was sampled from a woman aged 55-70 years with COVID-19, enrolled during active disease. This chain joins TRBV5-1 and TRBJ2-7; D possibly corresponds to TRBD1 (9 bases). This CDR3 is CASSPGGTGNYEQYF. In nucleotides, the CDR3 is TGCGCCAGCAGCCCGGGGGGGACAGGGAACTACGAGCAGTACTTC. The whole variable domain, filled in from reference TRBV5-1 and TRBJ2-7, reads KAGVTQTPRYLIKTRGQQVTLSCSPISGHRSVSWYQQTPGQGLQFLFEYFSETQRNKGNFPGRFSGRQFSNSRSEMNVSTLELGDSALYLCASSPGGTGNYEQYFGPGTRLTVT.